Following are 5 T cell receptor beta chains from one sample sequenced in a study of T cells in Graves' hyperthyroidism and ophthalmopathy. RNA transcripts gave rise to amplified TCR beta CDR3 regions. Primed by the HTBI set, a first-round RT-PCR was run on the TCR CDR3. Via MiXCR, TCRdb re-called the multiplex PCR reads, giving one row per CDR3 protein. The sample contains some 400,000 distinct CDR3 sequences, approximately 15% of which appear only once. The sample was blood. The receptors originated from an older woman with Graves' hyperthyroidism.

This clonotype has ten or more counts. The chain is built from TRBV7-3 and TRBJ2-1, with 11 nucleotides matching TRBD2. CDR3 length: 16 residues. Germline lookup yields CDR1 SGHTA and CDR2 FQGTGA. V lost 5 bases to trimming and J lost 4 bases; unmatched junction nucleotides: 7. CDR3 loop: CASSTSGTSGYNEQFF. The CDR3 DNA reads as TGTGCCAGCAGCACCTCCGGGACTAGCGGATACAATGAGCAGTTCTTC.

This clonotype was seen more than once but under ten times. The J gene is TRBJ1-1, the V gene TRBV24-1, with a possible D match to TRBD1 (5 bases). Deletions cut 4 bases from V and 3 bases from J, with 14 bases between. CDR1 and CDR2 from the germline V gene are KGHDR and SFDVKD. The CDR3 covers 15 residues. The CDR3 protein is CATSEGQGWDTEAFF. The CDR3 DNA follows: TGTGCCACCAGTGAGGGCCAGGGTTGGGACACTGAAGCTTTCTTT.

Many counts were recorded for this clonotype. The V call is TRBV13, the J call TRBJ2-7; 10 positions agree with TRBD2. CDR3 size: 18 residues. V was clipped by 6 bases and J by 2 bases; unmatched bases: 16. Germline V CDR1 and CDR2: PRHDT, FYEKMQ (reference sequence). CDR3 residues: CASSLSGTSARGAYEQYF. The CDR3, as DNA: TGTGCCAGCAGTCTGTCCGGGACTAGCGCCCGTGGGGCCTACGAGCAGTACTTC.

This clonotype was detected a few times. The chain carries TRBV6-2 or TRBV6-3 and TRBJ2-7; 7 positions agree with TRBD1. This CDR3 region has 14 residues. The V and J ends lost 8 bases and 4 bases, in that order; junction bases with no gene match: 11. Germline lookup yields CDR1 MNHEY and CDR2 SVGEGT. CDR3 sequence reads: CASHSGQGEYEQYF. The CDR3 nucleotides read TGTGCCAGCCACTCGGGGCAGGGGGAATACGAGCAGTACTTC.

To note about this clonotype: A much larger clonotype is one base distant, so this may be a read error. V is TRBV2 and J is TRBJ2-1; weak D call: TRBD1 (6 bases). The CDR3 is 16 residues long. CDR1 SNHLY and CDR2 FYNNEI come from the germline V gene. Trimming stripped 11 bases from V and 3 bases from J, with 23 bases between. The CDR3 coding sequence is TGTGCCGGCGGATTGAGACAGGTAGTGGACTACAATGAGCAGTTCTTC. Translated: CAGGLRQVVDYNEQFF.